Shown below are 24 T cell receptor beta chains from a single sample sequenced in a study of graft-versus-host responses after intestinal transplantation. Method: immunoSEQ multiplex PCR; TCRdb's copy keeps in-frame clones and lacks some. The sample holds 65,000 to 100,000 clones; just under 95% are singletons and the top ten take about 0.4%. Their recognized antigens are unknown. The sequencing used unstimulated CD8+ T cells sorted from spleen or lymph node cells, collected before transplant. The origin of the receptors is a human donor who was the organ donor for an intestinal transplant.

The CDR3 protein is CSVHRGGRAAFF. Here the CDR3 DNA reads TGCAGCGTTCACAGGGGGGGGCGCGCAGCTTTCTTT. The chain is built from TRBV29-1 and TRBJ1-1; the match to TRBD1 covers 8 bases. V gave up 5 bases and J gave up 10 bases; unmatched junction bases: 9. CDR3 length: 12 amino acids. Germline V gives CDR1 SQVTM, CDR2 ANQGSEA.

The CDR3 is CASRSAGGAYEQYF. The CDR3, as DNA: TGTGCCAGTAGGTCAGCGGGAGGAGCCTACGAGCAGTACTTC. V is TRBV19 and J is TRBJ2-7, with 9 bases aligning to TRBD2. Germline values: CDR1 LNHDA, CDR2 SQIVND (reference sequence). The CDR3 is 14 amino acids. V gave up 6 bases and J gave up 2 bases; unmatched junction bases: 5.

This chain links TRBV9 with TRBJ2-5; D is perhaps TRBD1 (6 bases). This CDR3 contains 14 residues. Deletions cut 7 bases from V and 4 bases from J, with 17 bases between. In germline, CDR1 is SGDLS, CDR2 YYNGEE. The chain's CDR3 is CASSKWQGRETQYF. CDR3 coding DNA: TGTGCCAGCTCCAAATGGCAGGGGAGAGAGACCCAGTACTTC.

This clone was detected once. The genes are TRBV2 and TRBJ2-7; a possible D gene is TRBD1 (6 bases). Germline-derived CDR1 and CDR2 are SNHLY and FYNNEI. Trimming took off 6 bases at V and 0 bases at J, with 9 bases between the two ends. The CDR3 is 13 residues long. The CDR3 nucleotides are TGTGCCAGCAGACCAGGGGCCTCCTACGAGCAGTACTTC. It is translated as CASRPGASYEQYF.

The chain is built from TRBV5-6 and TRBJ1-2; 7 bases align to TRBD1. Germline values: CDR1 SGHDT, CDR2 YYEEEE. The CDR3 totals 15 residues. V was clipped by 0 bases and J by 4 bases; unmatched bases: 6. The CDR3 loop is CASSLGGGDIYGYTF. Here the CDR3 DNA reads TGTGCCAGCAGCTTGGGAGGGGGCGATATCTATGGCTACACCTTC.

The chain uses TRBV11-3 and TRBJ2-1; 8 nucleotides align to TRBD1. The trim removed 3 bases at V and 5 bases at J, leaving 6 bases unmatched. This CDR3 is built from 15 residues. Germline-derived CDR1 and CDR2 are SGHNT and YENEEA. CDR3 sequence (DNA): TGTGCCAGCAGCTTTCGACAGGGGAAAAACAATGAGCAGTTCTTC. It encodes CASSFRQGKNNEQFF.

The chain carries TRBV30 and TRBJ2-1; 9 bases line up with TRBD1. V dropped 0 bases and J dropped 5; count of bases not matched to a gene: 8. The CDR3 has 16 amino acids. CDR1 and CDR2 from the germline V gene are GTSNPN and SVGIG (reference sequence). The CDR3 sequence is CAWSVGDRVSDNEQFF. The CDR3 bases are TGTGCCTGGAGTGTAGGGGACAGGGTTTCCGACAATGAGCAGTTCTTC.

In DNA, the CDR3 is TGTGCCAGCAGTTCACTACAGGTCTATGGCTACACCTTC. It specifies CASSSLQVYGYTF. V is TRBV27 and J is TRBJ1-2; possible D gene TRBD1, 5 bases. Germline lookup yields CDR1 MNHEY and CDR2 SMNVEV (reference sequence). V dropped 4 bases and J dropped 4 bases, with 10 bases sitting between them. The CDR3 covers 13 residues.

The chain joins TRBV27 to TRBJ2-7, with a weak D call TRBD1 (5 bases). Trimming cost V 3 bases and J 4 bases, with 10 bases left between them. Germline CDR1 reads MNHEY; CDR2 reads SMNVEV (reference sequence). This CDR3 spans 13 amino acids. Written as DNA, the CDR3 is TGTGCCAGCAGTTTTGGCAGGGTGTACGAGCAGTACTTC. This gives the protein CASSFGRVYEQYF.

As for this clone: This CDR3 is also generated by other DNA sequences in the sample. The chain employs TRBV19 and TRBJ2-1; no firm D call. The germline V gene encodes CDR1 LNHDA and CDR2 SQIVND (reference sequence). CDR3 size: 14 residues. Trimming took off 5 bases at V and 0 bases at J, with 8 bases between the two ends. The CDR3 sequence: CASSLSGSYNEQFF. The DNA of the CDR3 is TGTGCCAGTAGTTTGTCAGGCTCCTACAATGAGCAGTTCTTC.

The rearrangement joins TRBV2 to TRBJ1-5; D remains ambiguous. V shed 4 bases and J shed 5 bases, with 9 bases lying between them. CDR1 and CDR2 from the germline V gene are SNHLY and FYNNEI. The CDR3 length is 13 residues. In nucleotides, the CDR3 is TGTGCCAGCAGTGGGTCGGGTTATCAGCCCCAGCATTTT. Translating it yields CASSGSGYQPQHF. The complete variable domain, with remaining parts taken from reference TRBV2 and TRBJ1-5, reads EPEVTQTPSHQVTQMGQEVILRCVPISNHLYFYWYRQILGQKVEFLVSFYNNEISEKSEIFDDQFSVERPDGSNFTLKIRSTKLEDSAMYFCASSGSGYQPQHFGDGTRLSIL.

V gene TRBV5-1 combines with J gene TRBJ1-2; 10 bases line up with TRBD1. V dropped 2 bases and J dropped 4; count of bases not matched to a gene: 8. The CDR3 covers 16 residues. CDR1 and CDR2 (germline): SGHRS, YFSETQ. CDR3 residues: CASSLTGTGVPYGYTF. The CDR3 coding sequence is TGCGCCAGCAGCTTAACCGGGACAGGGGTTCCCTATGGCTACACCTTC.

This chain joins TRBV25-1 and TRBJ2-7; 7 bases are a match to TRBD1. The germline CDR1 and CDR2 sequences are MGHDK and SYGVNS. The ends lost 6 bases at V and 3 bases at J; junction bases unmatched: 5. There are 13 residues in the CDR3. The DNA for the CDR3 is TGTGCCAGCAGGAGGACAGGCAGCTACGAGCAGTACTTC. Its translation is CASRRTGSYEQYF.

As DNA, the CDR3 is TGTGCTAGTGGTTTGGTACCGGGTGTAGAGACCCAGTACTTC. Amino acid sequence: CASGLVPGVETQYF. The V and J genes are TRBV12-5 and TRBJ2-5; D is uncertain. Germline V gene sequence: CDR1 LGHNT, CDR2 FRNRAP. V was shortened by 0 bases and J by 4 bases, with 9 bases between the two germline ends. CDR3 length: 14 residues.

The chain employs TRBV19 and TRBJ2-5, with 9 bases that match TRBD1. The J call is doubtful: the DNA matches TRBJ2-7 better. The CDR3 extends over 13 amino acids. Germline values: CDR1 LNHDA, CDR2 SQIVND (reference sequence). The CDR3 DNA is TGTGCCAGTAGTATGGGGACAGGGAACGAGCAGTACTTC. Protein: CASSMGTGNEQYF.

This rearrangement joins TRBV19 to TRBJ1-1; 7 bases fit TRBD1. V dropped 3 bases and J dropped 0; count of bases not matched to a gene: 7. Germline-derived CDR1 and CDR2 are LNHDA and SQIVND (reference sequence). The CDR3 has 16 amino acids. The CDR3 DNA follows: TGTGCCAGTAGTATTCCTCCGGGACAGATGAACACTGAAGCTTTCTTT. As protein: CASSIPPGQMNTEAFF.

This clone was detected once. This CDR3 reads CATVDTNYGYTF. CDR3 sequence (DNA): TGTGCCACCGTGGACACGAACTATGGCTACACCTTC. The V and J genes are TRBV5-4 and TRBJ1-2; the D gene is possibly TRBD1 (5 bases). V was cut by 9 bases and J by 2 bases, with 11 bases left in between. The CDR3 runs 12 residues. Germline V gives CDR1 SGHNT, CDR2 YYREEE (reference sequence).

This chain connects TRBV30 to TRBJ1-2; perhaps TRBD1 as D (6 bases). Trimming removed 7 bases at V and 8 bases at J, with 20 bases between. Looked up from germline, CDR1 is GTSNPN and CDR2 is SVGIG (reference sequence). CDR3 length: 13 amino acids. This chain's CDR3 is CAFYSGAFSGYTF. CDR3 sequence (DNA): TGTGCCTTCTACTCAGGGGCGTTTAGCGGCTACACCTTC.

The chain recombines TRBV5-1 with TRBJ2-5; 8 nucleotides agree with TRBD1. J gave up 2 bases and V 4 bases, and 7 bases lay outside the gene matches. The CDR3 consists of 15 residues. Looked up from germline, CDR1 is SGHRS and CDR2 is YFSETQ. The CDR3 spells CASSISRTGQETQYF. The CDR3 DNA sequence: TGCGCCAGCAGCATTTCTCGGACAGGGCAAGAGACCCAGTACTTC.

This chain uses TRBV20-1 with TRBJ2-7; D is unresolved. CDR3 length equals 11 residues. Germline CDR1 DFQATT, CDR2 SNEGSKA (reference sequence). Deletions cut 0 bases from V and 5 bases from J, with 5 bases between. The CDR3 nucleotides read TGCAGTGCTAGAGATTTCGACGAGCAGTACTTC. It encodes CSARDFDEQYF.

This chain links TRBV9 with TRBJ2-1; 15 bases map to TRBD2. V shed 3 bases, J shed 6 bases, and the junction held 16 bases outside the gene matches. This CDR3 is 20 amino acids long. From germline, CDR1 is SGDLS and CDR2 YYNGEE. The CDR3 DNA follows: TGTGCCAGCAGCGGGAGTCCCGGGACTAGCGGGGGGATCCCCCCCAATGAGCAGTTCTTC. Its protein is CASSGSPGTSGGIPPNEQFF.

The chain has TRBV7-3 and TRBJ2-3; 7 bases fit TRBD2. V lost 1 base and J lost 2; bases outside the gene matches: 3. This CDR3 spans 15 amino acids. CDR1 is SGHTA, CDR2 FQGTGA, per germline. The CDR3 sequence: CASSLIGGYTDTQYF. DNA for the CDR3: TGTGCCAGCAGCTTAATCGGGGGGTACACAGATACGCAGTATTTT.

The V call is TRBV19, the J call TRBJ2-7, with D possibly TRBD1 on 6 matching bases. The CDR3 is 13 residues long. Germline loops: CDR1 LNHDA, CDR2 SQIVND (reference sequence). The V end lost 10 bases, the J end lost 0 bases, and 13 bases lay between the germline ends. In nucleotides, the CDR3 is TGTGCCACAGGGGCAGGGAGCTCCTACGAGCAGTACTTC. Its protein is CATGAGSSYEQYF.

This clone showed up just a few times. The CDR3 region is CASSLDWGGYLDTIYF. The CDR3 nucleotides read TGTGCCAGCAGCTTAGACTGGGGGGGCTACCTGGACACCATATATTTT. The chain is built from TRBV7-9 and TRBJ1-3; TRBD1 might be the D (6 bases). The CDR3 has 16 residues. CDR1 is SEHNR, CDR2 FQNEAQ, per germline (reference sequence). V shed 1 base and J shed 8 bases, with 18 bases lying between them.